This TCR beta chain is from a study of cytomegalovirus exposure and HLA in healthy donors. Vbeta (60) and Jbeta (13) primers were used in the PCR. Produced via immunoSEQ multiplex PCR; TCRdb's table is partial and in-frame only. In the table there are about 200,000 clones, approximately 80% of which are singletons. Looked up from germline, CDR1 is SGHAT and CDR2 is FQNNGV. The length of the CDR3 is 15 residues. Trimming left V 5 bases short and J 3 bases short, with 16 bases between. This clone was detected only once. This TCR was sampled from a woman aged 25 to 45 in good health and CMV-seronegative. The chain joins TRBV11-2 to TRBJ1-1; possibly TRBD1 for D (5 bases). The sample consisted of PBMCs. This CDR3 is CASSLSSGVYTEAFF. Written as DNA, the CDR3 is TGTGCCAGCAGCCTCTCTTCGGGGGTATACACTGAAGCTTTCTTT.